Below, 12 T cell receptor beta chains from the same sample are listed, as sequenced in a study of cytomegalovirus exposure and HLA in healthy donors. PCR primers comprised 60 Vbeta and 13 Jbeta primers. Only in-frame clones appear in the TCRdb table, and some are missing; sequencing was by immunoSEQ multiplex PCR. The sample contains approximately 81,000 clones, around four fifths of which appear only once. Sequences were obtained from PBMCs. The receptors derive from a woman in her forties or fifties in good health and CMV-seropositive.

This rearrangement joins TRBV10-2 to TRBJ2-1, with D maybe TRBD2 (5 bases). Germline-derived CDR1 and CDR2 are WSHSY and SAAADI. The CDR3 has 14 amino acids. V was shortened by 7 bases and J by 9 bases, with 19 bases between the two germline ends. For the CDR3, the DNA is TGCGCCAGCAATCAGCGGAGAAGATCCGGTGAGCAGTTCTTC. As protein: CASNQRRRSGEQFF.

The chain carries TRBV7-9 and TRBJ2-5; D call uncertain. The V end was cut by 3 bases, the J end by 5 bases, with 7 bases between. This CDR3 comprises 12 residues. Germline CDR1 SEHNR, CDR2 FQNEAQ (reference sequence). CDR3 region: CASSFGWETQYF. CDR3 DNA: TGTGCCAGCAGCTTTGGCTGGGAGACCCAGTACTTC.

For this clone: The sample carries other DNA sequences with the same CDR3. The V and J genes are TRBV5-1 and TRBJ2-7; 8 nucleotides align to TRBD2. CDR3 length: 14 residues. V gave up 2 bases and J gave up 0 bases; unmatched junction bases: 1. Germline CDR1 SGHRS, CDR2 YFSETQ. CDR3: CASSFSGSSYEQYF. The CDR3 bases are TGCGCCAGCAGCTTCAGCGGGAGCTCCTACGAGCAGTACTTC.

V is TRBV14 and J is TRBJ1-2; no reliable D call. Germline V lookup: CDR1 SGHDN, CDR2 FVKESK. This CDR3 comprises 13 residues. V lost 1 base to trimming and J lost 7 bases, with 10 bases between them. The CDR3 DNA reads as TGTGCCAGCAGCCAAGCGGGAGCGTTTGGCTACACCTTC. It specifies CASSQAGAFGYTF.

The rearrangement links TRBV7-9 to TRBJ1-2; TRBD1 aligns across 8 bases. CDR1 and CDR2 from the germline V gene are SEHNR and FQNEAQ (reference sequence). V lost 5 bases, J lost 3 bases, and 5 bases stayed unmatched. The CDR3 has 14 residues. CDR3 bases: TGTGCCAGCAGCGGCCAGGGACAGGACTATGGCTACACCTTC. It is translated as CASSGQGQDYGYTF.

This clone was observed a single time. The rearrangement uses TRBV5-4 and TRBJ2-3, with TRBD2 matching 8 bases. The germline V gene has CDR1 SGHNT and CDR2 YYREEE (reference sequence). CDR3 length: 14 residues. V was pared by 0 bases and J by 4 bases, with 1 base of the junction left unmatched. In nucleotides, the CDR3 is TGTGCCAGCAGCTTGGCGGGGGGGCCAGATACGCAGTATTTT. As protein: CASSLAGGPDTQYF.

The chain uses TRBV11-2 and TRBJ1-2, with D possibly TRBD1 on 5 matching bases. Trimming pared 1 base from V and 3 bases from J, leaving 9 bases between. The CDR3 has 14 amino acids. CDR1 is SGHAT and CDR2 is FQNNGV in the germline V gene. The CDR3 protein is CASSLASGHYGYTF. The DNA for the CDR3 is TGTGCCAGCAGCTTAGCGTCAGGGCACTATGGCTACACCTTC. The full variable domain, completed using reference TRBV11-2 and TRBJ1-2, is EAGVAQSPRYKIIEKRQSVAFWCNPISGHATLYWYQQILGQGPKLLIQFQNNGVVDDSQLPKDRFSAERLKGVDSTLKIQPAKLEDSAVYLCASSLASGHYGYTFGSGTRLTVV.

The J gene is TRBJ2-1, the V gene TRBV7-9; 9 bases map to TRBD1. This CDR3 has 15 residues. V trimming: 4 bases; J trimming: 7 bases; junction bases outside the gene matches: 8. Germline V gene sequence: CDR1 SEHNR, CDR2 FQNEAQ (reference sequence). The CDR3 sequence: CASSYRDRVWNEQFF. CDR3 bases: TGTGCCAGCAGCTACCGGGACAGGGTTTGGAATGAGCAGTTCTTC.

This clone was detected a few times. The J gene is TRBJ2-2, the V gene TRBV7-8, with D possibly being TRBD2 (6 bases). Germline V gives CDR1 SGHVS, CDR2 FQNEAQ. The CDR3 runs 15 residues. Trimming shortened V by 2 bases and J by 9 bases, and 16 bases separated the two germline ends. CDR3 region: CASSLILAFSRELFF. The CDR3 DNA reads as TGTGCCAGCAGCTTAATACTAGCTTTTTCCCGGGAGCTGTTTTTT. Supplemented by reference TRBV7-8 and TRBJ2-2, the full variable domain reads GAGVSQSPRYKVAKRGQDVALRCDPISGHVSLFWYQQALGQGPEFLTYFQNEAQLDKSGLPSDRFFAERPEGSVSTLKIQRTQQEDSAVYLCASSLILAFSRELFFGEGSRLTVL.

This chain connects TRBV5-1 to TRBJ2-1; TRBD2 matches at 8 bases. Germline CDR1 reads SGHRS; CDR2 reads YFSETQ. This CDR3 region has 16 residues. The V segment lost 0 bases and the J segment 7 bases; nucleotides outside the gene matches: 9. The CDR3 reads CASSLGPSGRGNEQFF. The CDR3 bases are TGCGCCAGCAGCTTGGGACCCAGCGGGAGAGGAAATGAGCAGTTCTTC.

The CDR3 DNA follows: TGTGCCAGTAGTTTCTACTCAGGGCGCGAGCAGTACTTC. Translating gives CASSFYSGREQYF. The J gene is TRBJ2-7, the V gene TRBV19; a possible D gene is TRBD1 (5 bases). Trimming pared 5 bases from V and 6 bases from J, leaving 14 bases between. The length of the CDR3 is 13 residues. Germline CDR1 is LNHDA and CDR2 is SQIVND (reference sequence).

CDR3: CASSALRLSTDTQYF. CDR3 bases: TGTGCCAGCAGTGCCCTCCGACTATCCACAGATACGCAGTATTTT. The chain links TRBV6-1 to TRBJ2-3, with D possibly being TRBD2 (5 bases). The CDR3 totals 15 residues. Per the germline V gene, CDR1 is MNHNS and CDR2 is SASEGT. V lost 4 bases and J lost 2, with 13 bases in between.